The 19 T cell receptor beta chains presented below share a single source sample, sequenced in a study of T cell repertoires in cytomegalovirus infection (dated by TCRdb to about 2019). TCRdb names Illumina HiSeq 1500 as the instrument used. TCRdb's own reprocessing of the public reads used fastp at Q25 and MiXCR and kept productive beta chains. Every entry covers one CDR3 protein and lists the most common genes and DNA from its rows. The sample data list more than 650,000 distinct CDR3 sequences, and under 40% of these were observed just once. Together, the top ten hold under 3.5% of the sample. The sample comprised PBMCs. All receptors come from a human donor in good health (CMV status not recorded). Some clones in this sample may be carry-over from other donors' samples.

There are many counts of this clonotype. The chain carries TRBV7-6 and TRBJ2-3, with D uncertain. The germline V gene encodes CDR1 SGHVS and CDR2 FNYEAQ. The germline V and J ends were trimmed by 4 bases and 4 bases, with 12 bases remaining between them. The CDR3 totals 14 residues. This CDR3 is CASSSLFAADTQYF. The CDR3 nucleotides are TGTGCCAGCAGCTCCCTCTTCGCGGCAGATACGCAGTATTTT.

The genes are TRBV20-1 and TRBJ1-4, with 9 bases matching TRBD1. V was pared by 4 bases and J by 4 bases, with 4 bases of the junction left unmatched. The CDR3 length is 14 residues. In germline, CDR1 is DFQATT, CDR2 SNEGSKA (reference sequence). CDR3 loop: CSATGTGINEKLFF. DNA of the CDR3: TGCAGTGCTACGGGGACAGGGATTAATGAAAAACTGTTTTTT.

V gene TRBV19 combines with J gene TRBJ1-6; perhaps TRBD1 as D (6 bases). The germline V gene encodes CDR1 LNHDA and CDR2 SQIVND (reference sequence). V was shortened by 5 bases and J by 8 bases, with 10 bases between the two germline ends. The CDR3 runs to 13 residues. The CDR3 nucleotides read TGTGCCAGTAGTCTTTGGACAGATTCACCCCTCCACTTT. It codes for CASSLWTDSPLHF. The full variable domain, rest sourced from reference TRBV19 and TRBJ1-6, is DGGITQSPKYLFRKEGQNVTLSCEQNLNHDAMYWYRQDPGQGLRLIYYSQIVNDFQKGDIAEGYSVSREKKESFPLTVTSAQKNPTAFYLCASSLWTDSPLHFGNGTRLTVT.

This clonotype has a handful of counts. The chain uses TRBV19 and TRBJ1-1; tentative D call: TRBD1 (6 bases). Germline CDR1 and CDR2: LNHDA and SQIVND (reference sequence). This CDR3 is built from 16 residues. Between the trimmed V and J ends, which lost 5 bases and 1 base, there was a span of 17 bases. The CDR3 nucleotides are TGTGCCAGTAGTGGGGGGGGCCGTCCTTCGAACACTGAAGCTTTCTTT. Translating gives CASSGGGRPSNTEAFF.

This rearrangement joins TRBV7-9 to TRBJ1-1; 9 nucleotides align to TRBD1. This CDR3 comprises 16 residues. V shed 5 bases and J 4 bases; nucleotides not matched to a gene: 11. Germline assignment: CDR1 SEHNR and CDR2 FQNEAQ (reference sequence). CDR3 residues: CASSQVWTGVLTEAFF. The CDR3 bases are TGTGCCAGCAGCCAAGTTTGGACAGGGGTTCTCACTGAAGCTTTCTTT.

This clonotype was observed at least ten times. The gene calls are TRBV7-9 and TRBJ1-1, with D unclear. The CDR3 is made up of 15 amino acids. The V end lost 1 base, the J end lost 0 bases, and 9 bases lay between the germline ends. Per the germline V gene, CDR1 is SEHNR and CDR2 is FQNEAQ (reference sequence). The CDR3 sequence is CASSLEGTMNTEAFF. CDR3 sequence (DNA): TGTGCCAGCAGCTTAGAGGGTACGATGAACACTGAAGCTTTCTTT.

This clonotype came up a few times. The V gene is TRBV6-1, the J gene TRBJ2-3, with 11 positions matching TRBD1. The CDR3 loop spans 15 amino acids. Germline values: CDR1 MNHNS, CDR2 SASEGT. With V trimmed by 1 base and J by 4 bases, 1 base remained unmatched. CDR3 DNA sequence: TGTGCCAGCAGTGAAGGGACAGGGGGCGCAGATACGCAGTATTTT. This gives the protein CASSEGTGGADTQYF.

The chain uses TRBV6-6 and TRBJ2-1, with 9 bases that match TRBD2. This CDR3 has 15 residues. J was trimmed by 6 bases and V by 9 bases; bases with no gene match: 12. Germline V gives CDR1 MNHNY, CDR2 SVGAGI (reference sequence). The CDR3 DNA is TGTGCCAGAAGCTATCTGGGACTAGCCGCCAATGAGCAGTTCTTC. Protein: CARSYLGLAANEQFF.

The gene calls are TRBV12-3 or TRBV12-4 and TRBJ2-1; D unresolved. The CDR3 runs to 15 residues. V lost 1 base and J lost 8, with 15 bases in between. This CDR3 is CASSLGGTAGYEQFF. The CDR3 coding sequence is TGTGCCAGCAGTTTAGGGGGAACCGCAGGCTATGAGCAGTTCTTC.

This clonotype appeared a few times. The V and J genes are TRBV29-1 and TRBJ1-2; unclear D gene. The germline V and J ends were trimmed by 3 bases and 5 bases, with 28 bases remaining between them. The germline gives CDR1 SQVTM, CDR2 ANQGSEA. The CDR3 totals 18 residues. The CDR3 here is CSVDHLPTKSEGLYGYTF. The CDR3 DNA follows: TGCAGCGTTGACCACCTCCCGACGAAGAGCGAAGGGTTATATGGCTACACCTTC.

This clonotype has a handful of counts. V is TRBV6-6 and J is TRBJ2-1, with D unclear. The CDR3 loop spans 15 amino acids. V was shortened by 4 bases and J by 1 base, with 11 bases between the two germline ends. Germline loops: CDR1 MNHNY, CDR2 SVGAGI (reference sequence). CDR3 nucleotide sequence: TGTGCCAGCAGTTGGACGGAGCGTTCCTACAATGAGCAGTTCTTC. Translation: CASSWTERSYNEQFF.

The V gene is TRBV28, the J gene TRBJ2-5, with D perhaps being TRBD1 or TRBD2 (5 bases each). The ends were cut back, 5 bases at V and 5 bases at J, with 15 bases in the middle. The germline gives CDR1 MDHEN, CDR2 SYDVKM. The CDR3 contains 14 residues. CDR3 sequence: CASSPPRGRETQYF. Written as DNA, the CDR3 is TGTGCCAGCAGTCCCCCCCGGGGCAGGGAGACCCAGTACTTC. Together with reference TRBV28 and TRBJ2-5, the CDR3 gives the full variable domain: DVKVTQSSRYLVKRTGEKVFLECVQDMDHENMFWYRQDPGLGLRLIYFSYDVKMKEKGDIPEGYSVSREKKERFSLILESASTNQTSMYLCASSPPRGRETQYFGPGTRLLVL.

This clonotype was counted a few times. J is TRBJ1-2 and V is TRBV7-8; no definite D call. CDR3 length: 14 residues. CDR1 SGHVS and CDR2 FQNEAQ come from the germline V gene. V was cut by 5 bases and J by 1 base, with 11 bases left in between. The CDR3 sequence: CASSIGSLNYGYTF. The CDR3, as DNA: TGTGCCAGCAGCATAGGGAGCCTTAACTATGGCTACACCTTC.

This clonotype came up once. The CDR3 region is CASSQLGELFF. CDR3 DNA: TGTGCCAGCAGCCAGCTGGGGGAGCTGTTTTTT. J is TRBJ2-2 and V is TRBV7-4; D unresolved. V was cut by 5 bases and J by 8 bases, with 6 bases left in between. Germline CDR1 SGHVT, CDR2 SQSDAQ. The CDR3 is made up of 11 amino acids.

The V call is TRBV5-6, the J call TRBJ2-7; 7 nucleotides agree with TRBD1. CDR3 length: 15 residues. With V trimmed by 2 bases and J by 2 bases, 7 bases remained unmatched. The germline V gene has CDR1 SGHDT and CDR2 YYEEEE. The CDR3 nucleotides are TGTGCCAGCAGCTTAGACTACAGGGGTCCCTACGAGCAGTACTTC. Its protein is CASSLDYRGPYEQYF.

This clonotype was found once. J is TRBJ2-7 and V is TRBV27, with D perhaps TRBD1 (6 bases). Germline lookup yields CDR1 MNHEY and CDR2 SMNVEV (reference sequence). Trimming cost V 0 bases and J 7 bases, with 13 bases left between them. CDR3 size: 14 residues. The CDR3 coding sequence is TGTGCCAGCAGTTTATCAACACAGGGTGTGGAGCAGTACTTC. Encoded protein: CASSLSTQGVEQYF.

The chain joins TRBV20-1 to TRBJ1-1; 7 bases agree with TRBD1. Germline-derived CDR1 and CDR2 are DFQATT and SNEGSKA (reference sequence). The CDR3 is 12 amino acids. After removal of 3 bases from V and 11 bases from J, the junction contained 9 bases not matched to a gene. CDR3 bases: TGCAGTGCTAGGGGAGACAGGGTAGGCGCTTTCTTT. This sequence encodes CSARGDRVGAFF.

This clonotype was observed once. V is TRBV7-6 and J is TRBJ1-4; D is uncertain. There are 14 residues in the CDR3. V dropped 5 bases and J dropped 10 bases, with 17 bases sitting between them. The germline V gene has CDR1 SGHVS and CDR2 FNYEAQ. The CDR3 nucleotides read TGTGCCAGCAGCACCGATGGGGTCCGGGGAAAACTGTTTTTT. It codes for CASSTDGVRGKLFF.

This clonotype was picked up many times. CDR3 sequence: CSISPAAALETQYF. The CDR3 nucleotides read TGCAGTATCTCGCCGGCGGCAGCTCTAGAGACCCAGTACTTC. V and J are TRBV29-1 and TRBJ2-5, with unresolved D. CDR1 is SQVTM, CDR2 ANQGSEA, per germline. The CDR3 spans 14 residues.